The 15 T cell receptor beta chains listed next were all sequenced from one sample in a study of T cell repertoires in cytomegalovirus infection. TCRdb re-called the reads with MiXCR, one entry per CDR3 protein. The sample records a few hundred thousand distinct CDR3 sequences, 8% to 10% being singletons. The sequenced sample consisted of PBMCs. The receptor set was obtained from a human donor in good health (CMV status not recorded). Some clones in this sample may be carry-over from other donors' samples.

V usage is TRBV7-2 and J usage is TRBJ2-7, with TRBD1 identical over 11 bases. The V gene end was trimmed by 5 bases and the J gene end by 4 bases; junction bases not matched to a gene: 7. CDR1 and CDR2 (germline): SGHTA, FQGNSA. The CDR3 sequence is 15 residues long. CDR3 protein: CASSLPGQGGYEQYF. The CDR3 nucleotides are TGTGCCAGCAGCCTACCGGGACAGGGGGGTTACGAGCAGTACTTC. Full variable domain (missing parts from reference TRBV7-2 and TRBJ2-7): GAGVSQSPSNKVTEKGKDVELRCDPISGHTALYWYRQSLGQGLEFLIYFQGNSAPDKSGLPSDRFSAERTGGSVSTLTIQRTQQEDSAVYLCASSLPGQGGYEQYFGPGTRLTVT.

The chain couples TRBV28 to TRBJ2-1, with D possibly TRBD1 on 6 matching bases. V was shortened by 2 bases and J by 4 bases, with 12 bases between the two germline ends. Germline CDR1 is MDHEN and CDR2 is SYDVKM. CDR3 length equals 15 residues. The CDR3 protein is CASSLQDRYYNEQFF. The CDR3 DNA follows: TGTGCCAGCAGTTTACAGGACAGATATTACAATGAGCAGTTCTTC.

This chain links TRBV11-2 with TRBJ1-2; D not certain. V was cut by 0 bases and J by 13 bases, with 9 bases left in between. The CDR3 contains 11 residues. The germline V gene encodes CDR1 SGHAT and CDR2 FQNNGV. The CDR3 DNA reads as TGTGCCAGCAGCTTAGATCGCCCCCCCACCTTC. Translation: CASSLDRPPTF.

The rearrangement links TRBV28 to TRBJ1-2; a possible D gene is TRBD1 (6 bases). Between the trimmed V and J ends, which lost 4 bases and 4 bases, there was a span of 16 bases. The CDR3 totals 15 residues. Germline V gene sequence: CDR1 MDHEN, CDR2 SYDVKM. In nucleotides, the CDR3 is TGTGCCAGCAGTTCCCCTGGACAGAAACCCTATGGCTACACCTTC. Amino acids: CASSSPGQKPYGYTF.

This clonotype was seen at least ten times. The chain links TRBV7-2 to TRBJ1-5; D is unresolved. V was pared by 5 bases and J by 1 base, with 6 bases between. CDR3 length equals 13 residues. Germline V gene lookup returns CDR1 SGHTA and CDR2 FQGNSA. This CDR3 reads CASSHGSNQPQHF. The CDR3 coding sequence is TGTGCCAGCAGCCACGGAAGCAATCAGCCCCAGCATTTT.

This clonotype occurred many times. V gene TRBV27 combines with J gene TRBJ1-5, with 10 nucleotides matching TRBD1. Unmatched junction bases numbered 9, after V lost 1 base and J lost 9 bases. Germline V gene sequence: CDR1 MNHEY, CDR2 SMNVEV (reference sequence). The CDR3 is 16 residues long. The CDR3 sequence is CASSLYPGQGKTPQHF. In DNA form, the CDR3 reads TGTGCCAGCAGTTTATACCCGGGACAGGGGAAAACGCCCCAGCATTTT.

In its sample, this clonotype was seen many times. This chain links TRBV7-2 with TRBJ1-5; D is unclear. Germline V gives CDR1 SGHTA, CDR2 FQGNSA. V shed 5 bases and J shed 7 bases, with 15 bases lying between them. The CDR3 has 14 residues. CDR3 loop: CASSAGKGNQPQHF. CDR3 DNA sequence: TGTGCCAGCAGCGCGGGGAAGGGTAACCAGCCCCAGCATTTT.

This clonotype has more than one count but fewer than ten. The chain carries TRBV13 and TRBJ2-7; either TRBD1 or TRBD2 may fit D (5 bases each). CDR1 PRHDT and CDR2 FYEKMQ come from the germline V gene (reference sequence). The CDR3 runs 17 residues. V was pared by 4 bases and J by 0 bases, with 19 bases between. Written as DNA, the CDR3 is TGTGCCAGCAGCTCGCCATTTGGGGTTGGGGGCTCCTACGAGCAGTACTTC. It is translated as CASSSPFGVGGSYEQYF.

This clonotype appeared many times. V and J are TRBV7-2 and TRBJ2-7, with D perhaps given as TRBD1 or TRBD2 (6 bases each). This CDR3 is 15 amino acids long. CDR1 and CDR2 (germline): SGHTA, FQGNSA. The V end was cut by 1 base, the J end by 6 bases, with 16 bases between. The CDR3 DNA reads TGTGCCAGCAGCTTAGAGAGGGGGGACGAATCCGAGCAGTACTTC. This gives the protein CASSLERGDESEQYF.

This clonotype occurred a few times. This chain uses TRBV7-3 with TRBJ2-7; the D gene is possibly TRBD2 (6 bases). Per the germline V gene, CDR1 is SGHTA and CDR2 is FQGTGA. This CDR3 is 13 amino acids long. Trimming left V 5 bases short and J 5 bases short, with 13 bases between. DNA for the CDR3: TGTGCCAGCAGCGGAGGGTCAAGGGACGAGCAGTACTTC. Its protein product is CASSGGSRDEQYF.

This clonotype was recorded many times. The V call is TRBV6-2 or TRBV6-3, the J call TRBJ2-7, with D possibly TRBD1 on 5 matching bases. Germline CDR1 and CDR2: MNHEY and SVGEGT. The CDR3 loop spans 16 amino acids. The V and J ends lost 0 bases and 6 bases respectively, with 18 bases between them. The CDR3 region has the DNA TGTGCCAGCAGTTACTCGAAAGTGCTGGGGCCAGGCGAGCAGTACTTC. Protein product: CASSYSKVLGPGEQYF.

The sample holds a few counts of this clonotype. This chain links TRBV12-5 with TRBJ2-7, with a weak D call TRBD2 (6 bases). Germline V gene sequence: CDR1 LGHNT, CDR2 FRNRAP. Deletions cut 0 bases from V and 4 bases from J, with 16 bases between. The CDR3 is 16 residues long. The CDR3 DNA reads as TGTGCTAGTGGTTTGGTACGAGATAGCGGAGAATACGAGCAGTACTTC. Protein: CASGLVRDSGEYEQYF.

This clonotype was seen only a few times. CDR3 nucleotide sequence: TGTGCCAGCCGGCAGGGTTCGACATACAATGAGCAGTTCTTC. It is translated as CASRQGSTYNEQFF. This sequence joins TRBV18 and TRBJ2-1; D possibly corresponds to TRBD1 (5 bases). The V end lost 8 bases, the J end lost 4 bases, and 15 bases lay between the germline ends. Germline V lookup: CDR1 KGHSH, CDR2 LQKENI. This CDR3 has 14 amino acids. Supplemented by reference TRBV18 and TRBJ2-1, the full variable domain reads NAGVMQNPRHLVRRRGQEARLRCSPMKGHSHVYWYRQLPEEGLKFMVYLQKENIIDESGMPKERFSAEFPKEGPSILRIQQVVRGDSAAYFCASRQGSTYNEQFFGPGTRLTVL.

This clonotype was recorded many times. CDR3 amino acids: CSASGGRANTGELFF. The CDR3 DNA reads TGCAGTGCTAGCGGCGGGAGAGCGAACACCGGGGAGCTGTTTTTT. The gene calls are TRBV20-1 and TRBJ2-2; 7 nucleotides align to TRBD2. V was pared by 3 bases and J by 0 bases, with 4 bases of the junction left unmatched. This CDR3 has 15 residues. The germline gives CDR1 DFQATT, CDR2 SNEGSKA (reference sequence).

This clonotype was found a few times. The J gene is TRBJ1-3, the V gene TRBV28; the match to TRBD1 covers 9 bases. The CDR3 length is 20 residues. CDR1 and CDR2 from the germline V gene are MDHEN and SYDVKM. With V trimmed by 7 bases and J by 0 bases, 19 bases remained unmatched. In nucleotides, the CDR3 is TGTGCCAGCACCCCGACAGGGGGGCCCATCGGACTCGTCTCTGGAAACACCATATATTTT. Its protein product is CASTPTGGPIGLVSGNTIYF. Full variable domain (missing parts from reference TRBV28 and TRBJ1-3): DVKVTQSSRYLVKRTGEKVFLECVQDMDHENMFWYRQDPGLGLRLIYFSYDVKMKEKGDIPEGYSVSREKKERFSLILESASTNQTSMYLCASTPTGGPIGLVSGNTIYFGEGSWLTVV.